The clone carrying this T cell receptor beta chain was recorded a few times. Its antigen is still unknown. Read sequence stops 3 residues before the CDR3 end, and the germline J gene provides the missing end. The repertoire was sequenced with immunoSEQ multiplex PCR; TCRdb's copy has only in-frame clones and lacks some. This set yields over 30,000 clones and no singletons; the top ten hold under 4.5%. The sample originates from a study of T cell clonality in common variable immunodeficiency. The CDR3 consists of 16 residues. In germline, CDR1 is SGHRS, CDR2 YFSETQ. Trimming took 3 bases from V and 2 from J, leaving 15 bases between them. Overall study results and limits: Compared with controls, CVID subjects had fewer shared TCRbeta clones.

The sequence derives from a person aged 18-69 years in good health. The genes are TRBV5-1 and TRBJ1-3; D unresolved. Sequenced material: peripheral blood mononuclear cells. CDR3 residues: CASSSRREGTGNTIYF. The sequenced CDR3 bases are TGCGCCAGCAGCTCGCGGCGGGAGGGAACTGGAAACACC.